Listed below are T cell receptor beta chains from one sample, sequenced in a study of cytomegalovirus exposure and HLA in healthy donors. The data were produced by immunoSEQ multiplex PCR, yet TCRdb's version contains in-frame clones alone and is incomplete. The table has 200,000 to 250,000 clones, 75% to 90% seen once; the top ten hold approximately 2.5%. The sequencing input was PBMCs. These receptors were obtained from a woman aged 35 to 49 in good health and CMV-seronegative. Both conserved end residues are part of each CDR3. D genes are given only for firm matches. The size of a clone is reported for some rows only, either as once, few or many, or as a class for expanded clones.

cdr3_length: 15
j_call: TRBJ1-2
d_call: TRBD1
clone_size: NA
v_call: TRBV13
cdr3_aa: CASSGTGYLNYGYTF
cdr3_nt: TGTGCCAGCAGCGGGACAGGCTATCTTAACTATGGCTACACCTTC

cdr3_length: 13
j_call: TRBJ2-7
d_call: NA
clone_size: once
v_call: TRBV6-5
cdr3_aa: CASSYAWYYEQYF
cdr3_nt: TGTGCCAGCAGTTACGCGTGGTACTACGAGCAGTACTTC

cdr3_length: 14
j_call: TRBJ2-7
d_call: TRBD2
clone_size: NA
v_call: TRBV2
cdr3_aa: CASSPGTSGYEQYF
cdr3_nt: TGTGCCAGCAGTCCCGGGACTAGCGGCTACGAGCAGTACTTC

cdr3_length: 12
j_call: TRBJ2-7
d_call: NA
clone_size: NA
v_call: TRBV18
cdr3_aa: CASSPGAYEQYF
cdr3_nt: TGTGCCAGCTCACCCGGGGCCTACGAGCAGTACTTC

cdr3_length: 19
j_call: TRBJ1-3
d_call: TRBD1
clone_size: NA
v_call: TRBV19
cdr3_aa: CASSSGTGYYIESGNTIYF
cdr3_nt: TGTGCCAGTAGCTCCGGGACAGGTTATTACATCGAATCTGGAAACACCATATATTTT

cdr3_length: 14
j_call: TRBJ2-7
d_call: TRBD2
clone_size: NA
v_call: TRBV7-9
cdr3_aa: CASSFRSGNYEQYF
cdr3_nt: TGTGCCAGCAGCTTTAGGAGCGGGAACTACGAGCAGTACTTC

cdr3_length: 14
j_call: TRBJ1-5
d_call: NA
clone_size: once
v_call: TRBV7-8
cdr3_aa: CASSNRDLNQPQHF
cdr3_nt: TGTGCCAGCAGCAACAGGGACCTCAATCAGCCCCAGCATTTT

cdr3_length: 14
j_call: TRBJ1-1
d_call: TRBD1
clone_size: NA
v_call: TRBV29-1
cdr3_aa: CSVERGTGSSEAFF
cdr3_nt: TGCAGCGTTGAAAGGGGGACAGGCTCTTCTGAAGCTTTCTTT

cdr3_length: 14
j_call: TRBJ1-2
d_call: TRBD1
clone_size: NA
v_call: TRBV27
cdr3_aa: CASRPQGFHYGYTF
cdr3_nt: TGTGCCAGCAGACCACAGGGGTTCCACTATGGCTACACCTTC

cdr3_length: 15
j_call: TRBJ2-7
d_call: TRBD1
clone_size: NA
v_call: TRBV19
cdr3_aa: CASSWGTGGPYEQYF
cdr3_nt: TGTGCCAGTAGCTGGGGGACAGGGGGGCCCTACGAGCAGTACTTC

cdr3_length: 14
j_call: TRBJ1-2
d_call: NA
clone_size: NA
v_call: TRBV10-3
cdr3_aa: CAIGRGPANYGYTF
cdr3_nt: TGTGCCATCGGGCGGGGTCCGGCTAACTATGGCTACACCTTC

cdr3_length: 16
j_call: TRBJ2-1
d_call: TRBD2
clone_size: NA
v_call: TRBV5-1
cdr3_aa: CASSIPGLASYNEQFF
cdr3_nt: TGCGCCAGCAGCATACCGGGACTAGCCTCCTACAATGAGCAGTTCTTC

cdr3_length: 11
j_call: TRBJ2-1
d_call: NA
clone_size: few
v_call: TRBV10-2
cdr3_aa: CASTSYNEQFF
cdr3_nt: TGCGCCAGCACTTCCTACAATGAGCAGTTCTTC

cdr3_length: 16
j_call: TRBJ1-2
d_call: NA
clone_size: NA
v_call: TRBV7-9
cdr3_aa: CASSLDGGSILYGYTF
cdr3_nt: TGTGCCAGCAGCTTAGATGGTGGCAGTATCCTCTATGGCTACACCTTC

cdr3_length: 14
j_call: TRBJ1-6
d_call: TRBD1
clone_size: NA
v_call: TRBV5-1
cdr3_aa: CASSLETGGSPLHF
cdr3_nt: TGCGCCAGCAGCTTGGAGACAGGGGGCTCACCCCTCCACTTT

cdr3_length: 13
j_call: TRBJ1-5
d_call: TRBD1
clone_size: few
v_call: TRBV30
cdr3_aa: CAWAGTENQPQHF
cdr3_nt: TGTGCCTGGGCCGGGACAGAGAATCAGCCCCAGCATTTT

cdr3_length: 13
j_call: TRBJ2-7
d_call: TRBD2
clone_size: few
v_call: TRBV6-6
cdr3_aa: CATTRGGRYEQYF
cdr3_nt: TGTGCCACTACCCGGGGGGGTAGGTACGAGCAGTACTTC

cdr3_length: 13
j_call: TRBJ2-3
d_call: TRBD2
clone_size: NA
v_call: TRBV29-1
cdr3_aa: CSVRLAGGITQYF
cdr3_nt: TGCAGCGTTCGACTAGCGGGAGGTATCACGCAGTATTTT

cdr3_length: 15
j_call: TRBJ2-2
d_call: TRBD1
clone_size: NA
v_call: TRBV6-5
cdr3_aa: CASSYIAGGYGELFF
cdr3_nt: TGTGCCAGCAGTTACATCGCAGGGGGCTACGGGGAGCTGTTTTTT

cdr3_length: 13
j_call: TRBJ2-3
d_call: NA
clone_size: NA
v_call: TRBV19
cdr3_aa: CASSISGTDTQYF
cdr3_nt: TGTGCCAGTAGTATAAGCGGGACAGATACGCAGTATTTT

cdr3_length: 14
j_call: TRBJ1-5
d_call: NA
clone_size: NA
v_call: TRBV19
cdr3_aa: CASSISGLGQTQHF
cdr3_nt: TGTGCCAGTAGTATATCAGGGTTGGGTCAGACCCAGCATTTT

cdr3_length: 15
j_call: TRBJ2-5
d_call: NA
clone_size: NA
v_call: TRBV11-2
cdr3_aa: CASSPTTGERETQYF
cdr3_nt: TGTGCCAGCAGCCCGACGACCGGGGAACGCGAGACCCAGTACTTC

cdr3_length: 14
j_call: TRBJ1-1
d_call: NA
clone_size: once
v_call: TRBV14
cdr3_aa: CASSQNPRQGQAFF
cdr3_nt: TGTGCCAGCAGCCAAAACCCCCGGCAGGGCCAAGCTTTCTTT

cdr3_length: 13
j_call: TRBJ2-1
d_call: NA
clone_size: NA
v_call: TRBV19
cdr3_aa: CASSTPTGNEQFF
cdr3_nt: TGTGCCAGTAGTACTCCGACTGGTAATGAGCAGTTCTTC

cdr3_length: 13
j_call: TRBJ2-7
d_call: NA
clone_size: NA
v_call: TRBV29-1
cdr3_aa: CSVETGSSYEQYF
cdr3_nt: TGCAGCGTTGAGACCGGGAGCTCCTACGAGCAGTACTTC

cdr3_length: 14
j_call: TRBJ1-2
d_call: TRBD1
clone_size: NA
v_call: TRBV6-5
cdr3_aa: CASSQGASNYGYTF
cdr3_nt: TGTGCCAGCAGTCAGGGGGCTAGCAATTATGGCTACACCTTC

cdr3_length: 16
j_call: TRBJ2-1
d_call: NA
clone_size: NA
v_call: TRBV5-8
cdr3_aa: CASSLGSVPTYNEQFF
cdr3_nt: TGTGCCAGCAGCTTAGGGAGCGTACCGACCTACAATGAGCAGTTCTTC

cdr3_length: 15
j_call: TRBJ1-5
d_call: TRBD1
clone_size: NA
v_call: TRBV27
cdr3_aa: CASRGGQGLSQPQHF
cdr3_nt: TGTGCCAGCAGGGGGGGACAGGGCTTAAGTCAGCCCCAGCATTTT

cdr3_length: 15
j_call: TRBJ1-5
d_call: TRBD1
clone_size: few
v_call: TRBV7-2
cdr3_aa: CASSGGQGWTQPQHF
cdr3_nt: TGTGCCAGCAGCGGAGGACAGGGATGGACTCAGCCCCAGCATTTT

cdr3_length: 14
j_call: TRBJ2-3
d_call: TRBD1
clone_size: NA
v_call: TRBV19
cdr3_aa: CASRDRGHADTQYF
cdr3_nt: TGTGCCAGTAGGGACAGGGGGCATGCAGATACGCAGTATTTT

cdr3_length: 15
j_call: TRBJ2-2
d_call: NA
clone_size: NA
v_call: TRBV6-1
cdr3_aa: CASRWTARGPGELFF
cdr3_nt: TGTGCCAGCAGGTGGACAGCTAGGGGTCCCGGGGAGCTGTTTTTT

cdr3_length: 14
j_call: TRBJ2-5
d_call: NA
clone_size: once
v_call: TRBV28
cdr3_aa: CASSLPQLGGAQYF
cdr3_nt: TGTGCCAGCAGCCTTCCCCAATTAGGGGGGGCCCAGTACTTC

cdr3_length: 12
j_call: TRBJ2-7
d_call: NA
clone_size: NA
v_call: TRBV28
cdr3_aa: CASRFQGTEQYF
cdr3_nt: TGTGCCAGCAGATTCCAGGGTACCGAGCAGTACTTC

cdr3_length: 13
j_call: TRBJ2-7
d_call: NA
clone_size: NA
v_call: TRBV27
cdr3_aa: CASSYSHDYEQYF
cdr3_nt: TGTGCCAGCAGTTACAGCCATGACTACGAGCAGTACTTC

cdr3_length: 15
j_call: TRBJ2-7
d_call: TRBD2
clone_size: NA
v_call: TRBV10-1
cdr3_aa: CASSSGLAGATEQYF
cdr3_nt: TGCGCCAGCAGTTCCGGACTAGCGGGAGCTACCGAGCAGTACTTC

cdr3_length: 15
j_call: TRBJ2-7
d_call: NA
clone_size: NA
v_call: TRBV9
cdr3_aa: CASSLRGRVGGEQYF
cdr3_nt: TGTGCCAGCAGTTTAAGGGGCAGGGTCGGCGGCGAGCAGTACTTC

cdr3_length: 13
j_call: TRBJ1-1
d_call: NA
clone_size: few
v_call: TRBV7-8
cdr3_aa: CASSLETGTEAFF
cdr3_nt: TGTGCCAGCAGCTTAGAAACAGGTACTGAAGCTTTCTTT